The subject of this entry is one T cell receptor beta chain. Trimming took 0 bases from V and 4 from J; bases not matched to a gene: 5. Germline CDR1 reads LGHNA; CDR2 reads YNFKEQ. The CDR3 totals 15 residues. This sample stems from a study of cytomegalovirus exposure and HLA in healthy donors. Overall study context: For the roughly 390 genotyped donors, roughly 81% fell within the Caucasian-associated ancestry cluster.

The primer mix had 60 Vbeta and 13 Jbeta primers. The assay was immunoSEQ multiplex PCR, and TCRdb's table has in-frame clones only and misses some. The sample comprises 95,000 to 150,000 clones, 70% to 85% of which are singletons, and 10% to 15% rests with the top ten. Sequenced input: PBMCs. The chain couples TRBV4-2 to TRBJ1-2, with 7 bases matching TRBD1. This TCR came from a woman in her thirties or forties in good health and CMV-seropositive. For the CDR3, the DNA is TGTGCCAGCAGCCAAGACGCTGGGACAGCCTATGGCTACACCTTC. Translated, it gives CASSQDAGTAYGYTF.